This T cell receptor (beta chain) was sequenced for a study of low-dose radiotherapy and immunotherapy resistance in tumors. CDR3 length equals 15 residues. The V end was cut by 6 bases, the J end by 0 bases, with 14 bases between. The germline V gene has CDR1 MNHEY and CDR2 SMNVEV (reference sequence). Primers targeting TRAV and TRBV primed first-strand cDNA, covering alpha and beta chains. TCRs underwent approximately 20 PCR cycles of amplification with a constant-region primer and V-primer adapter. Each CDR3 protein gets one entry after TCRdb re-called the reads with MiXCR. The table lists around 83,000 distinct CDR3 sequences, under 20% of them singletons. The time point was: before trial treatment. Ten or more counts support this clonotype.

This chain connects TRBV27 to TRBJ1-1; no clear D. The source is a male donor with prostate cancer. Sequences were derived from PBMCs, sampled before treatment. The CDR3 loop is CASRPRTGMNTEAFF. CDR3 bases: TGTGCCAGCAGACCGCGTACGGGGATGAACACTGAAGCTTTCTTT.